These 20 T cell receptor beta chains were all obtained from the same sample, sequenced in a study of OX40 agonist ivuxolimab in advanced cancers. Using immunoSEQ multiplex PCR, the repertoire was profiled, and TCRdb retains in-frame clones only, with some absent. The sample consists of roughly 65,000 clones, about 91% of them appearing once. The specimen comprised CD4+ or CD8+ T cells sorted from blood, sampled in a trial of the OX40 agonist ivuxolimab. The receptors come from an adult with an advanced solid tumor such as melanoma, head and neck, liver or kidney cancer.

This chain joins TRBV9 and TRBJ2-3; 10 bases line up with TRBD2. This CDR3 is built from 16 residues. V was clipped by 0 bases and J by 3 bases; unmatched bases: 4. In germline, CDR1 is SGDLS, CDR2 YYNGEE. The CDR3 DNA is TGTGCCAGCAGCGTAGAAGGTAGCGGGAGGACAGATACGCAGTATTTT. Its translation: CASSVEGSGRTDTQYF.

The V call is TRBV5-4, the J call TRBJ2-1, with D possibly being TRBD1 (6 bases). The CDR3 runs 18 residues. Germline CDR1 reads SGHNT; CDR2 reads YYREEE (reference sequence). Trimming took off 5 bases at V and 0 bases at J, with 21 bases between the two ends. The CDR3 spells CASRPSQGFFSSYNEQFF. The CDR3, as DNA: TGTGCCAGCAGACCATCACAGGGATTTTTCAGCTCCTACAATGAGCAGTTCTTC.

The chain joins TRBV7-2 to TRBJ1-1; D remains ambiguous. The CDR3 has 13 residues. The germline V gene encodes CDR1 SGHTA and CDR2 FQGNSA. V was pared by 6 bases and J by 2 bases, with 10 bases between. As DNA, the CDR3 is TGTGCCAGCAGTTTGTGGGGAAACACTGAAGCTTTCTTT. Translating it yields CASSLWGNTEAFF.

The gene calls are TRBV5-6 and TRBJ2-3, with a weak D call TRBD2 (6 bases). Germline CDR1 is SGHDT and CDR2 is YYEEEE. The CDR3 totals 14 residues. V was clipped by 4 bases and J by 5 bases, with 14 bases between them. DNA for the CDR3: TGTGCCAGCAGCGCGGGACCACTCAAAGATACGCAGTATTTT. It is translated as CASSAGPLKDTQYF. The full variable domain, rest sourced from reference TRBV5-6 and TRBJ2-3, is DAGVTQSPTHLIKTRGQQVTLRCSPKSGHDTVSWYQQALGQGPQFIFQYYEEEERQRGNFPDRFSGHQFPNYSSELNVNALLLGDSALYLCASSAGPLKDTQYFGPGTRLTVL.

This chain connects TRBV18 to TRBJ2-7; either TRBD1 or TRBD2 may supply D (5 bases each). Trimming removed 3 bases from V and 3 bases from J, with 15 bases in between. The CDR3 runs to 15 residues. CDR1 is KGHSH and CDR2 is LQKENI in the germline V gene. As DNA, the CDR3 is TGTGCCAGCTCACCCGAGGGGCAACAAGGCTACGAGCAGTACTTC. It is translated as CASSPEGQQGYEQYF.

V is TRBV18 and J is TRBJ2-5; the D gene is possibly TRBD1 (6 bases). The CDR3 has 14 residues. V was pared by 4 bases and J by 3 bases, with 12 bases between. Per germline, CDR1 KGHSH and CDR2 LQKENI. In DNA form, the CDR3 reads TGTGCCAGCTCACGAGGACAGATGGAAGAGACCCAGTACTTC. Its translation is CASSRGQMEETQYF.

The chain combines TRBV10-2 with TRBJ2-7; 7 bases line up with TRBD2. The V gene's germline CDR1 is WSHSY and CDR2 SAAADI. The CDR3 has 13 residues. V was pared by 8 bases and J by 2 bases, with 6 bases of the junction left unmatched. CDR3: CASLAAATYEQYF. CDR3 coding DNA: TGCGCCAGCCTAGCGGCCGCGACCTACGAGCAGTACTTC.

The CDR3 DNA reads TGTGCCAGCAGCCCTCTAGCGGAGGGGACCCAGTACTTC. This codes for CASSPLAEGTQYF. The chain recombines TRBV7-2 with TRBJ2-5; 7 nucleotides align to TRBD2. With V trimmed by 5 bases and J by 7 bases, 7 bases remained unmatched. The germline gives CDR1 SGHTA, CDR2 FQGNSA. The CDR3 sequence is 13 residues long.

The rearrangement joins TRBV6-1 to TRBJ1-4; D uncertain. This CDR3 is built from 14 residues. Germline assignment: CDR1 MNHNS and CDR2 SASEGT. The V gene lost 2 bases and the J gene lost 9 bases, with 13 bases spanning the gap. The CDR3 spells CASSETQSRQKLFF. The DNA of the CDR3 is TGTGCCAGCAGTGAAACCCAATCCCGACAAAAACTGTTTTTT.

The chain couples TRBV15 to TRBJ2-5; TRBD1 or TRBD2 may be the D gene (5 bases each). V was cut by 0 bases and J by 4 bases, with 6 bases left in between. The germline V gene encodes CDR1 LNHNV and CDR2 YYDKDF (reference sequence). This CDR3 has 13 amino acids. The chain's CDR3 is CATSREGPETQYF. The CDR3 bases are TGTGCCACCAGCAGAGAGGGACCAGAGACCCAGTACTTC.

The chain has TRBV11-2 and TRBJ2-2; tentatively, D is TRBD2 (5 bases). CDR1 is SGHAT and CDR2 is FQNNGV in the germline V gene. This CDR3 has 14 residues. V dropped 2 bases and J dropped 5 bases, with 9 bases sitting between them. For the CDR3, the DNA is TGTGCCAGCAGCTTATTCGGCGGGACCGGGGAGCTGTTTTTT. As protein: CASSLFGGTGELFF.

The chain couples TRBV6-4 to TRBJ1-2; no definite D call. V was trimmed by 2 bases and J by 2 bases, leaving 12 bases between them. Looked up from germline, CDR1 is MRHNA and CDR2 is SNTAGT. This CDR3 contains 15 residues. In DNA, the CDR3 is TGTGCCAGCAGTGACGGCGCAATTCACAACTATGGCTACACCTTC. Protein product: CASSDGAIHNYGYTF.

The chain joins TRBV18 to TRBJ1-6, with 10 nucleotides matching TRBD1. There are 19 residues in the CDR3. V dropped 3 bases and J dropped 6; count of bases not matched to a gene: 14. Per germline, CDR1 KGHSH and CDR2 LQKENI. CDR3 sequence: CASSPVGQGFITGNSPLHF. The CDR3 DNA reads TGTGCCAGCTCACCGGTGGGACAGGGGTTCATCACGGGTAATTCACCCCTCCACTTT.

The chain employs TRBV9 and TRBJ2-3; the D is unclear. Germline V lookup: CDR1 SGDLS, CDR2 YYNGEE. Trimming removed 0 bases from V and 0 bases from J, with 8 bases in between. CDR3 size: 15 residues. Here the CDR3 DNA reads TGTGCCAGCAGCGTAGCATCTAGTAGCACAGATACGCAGTATTTT. Translated, it gives CASSVASSSTDTQYF.

This chain uses TRBV7-9 with TRBJ1-2; tentatively, D is TRBD1 (5 bases). Trimming shortened V by 6 bases and J by 5 bases, and 19 bases separated the two germline ends. Germline CDR1 reads SEHNR; CDR2 reads FQNEAQ (reference sequence). This CDR3 comprises 15 residues. The CDR3 is CASRTAAGHGYGYTF. The DNA of the CDR3 is TGTGCCAGCAGGACAGCGGCAGGCCATGGGTATGGCTACACCTTC.

V is TRBV9 and J is TRBJ1-1; weak D call: TRBD1 (5 bases). Trimming left V 0 bases short and J 1 base short, with 7 bases between. The CDR3 sequence is 14 residues long. Germline V gene lookup returns CDR1 SGDLS and CDR2 YYNGEE. CDR3 sequence (DNA): TGTGCCAGCAGCGTAGGGACACAGAACACTGAAGCTTTCTTT. Translated: CASSVGTQNTEAFF.

The gene calls are TRBV29-1 and TRBJ2-6; D unresolved. CDR1 is SQVTM and CDR2 is ANQGSEA in the germline V gene. This CDR3 region has 14 residues. The ends were cut back, 2 bases at V and 2 bases at J, with 7 bases in the middle. The CDR3, as DNA: TGCAGCGTTGAAAGGGTTCCTGGGGCCAACGTCCTGACTTTC. The encoded protein is CSVERVPGANVLTF.

The gene calls are TRBV7-8 and TRBJ1-2, with no clear D. V was pared by 4 bases and J by 4 bases, with 10 bases between. This CDR3 has 13 residues. Germline V CDR1 and CDR2: SGHVS, FQNEAQ. Here the CDR3 DNA reads TGTGCCAGCAGCTCCGGCGGAAGCTATGGCTACACCTTC. Protein: CASSSGGSYGYTF.

This chain's CDR3 is CASHQPGEGEQYF. The CDR3 coding sequence is TGCGCCAGTCATCAACCCGGGGAGGGCGAGCAGTACTTC. The genes are TRBV5-1 and TRBJ2-7; 7 bases are a match to TRBD2. The germline gives CDR1 SGHRS, CDR2 YFSETQ. Losses at the gene ends were 8 bases for V and 6 bases for J; bases not matched to a gene: 11. The CDR3 contains 13 residues.

This clone was recorded once. The chain combines TRBV6-1 with TRBJ2-7; unclear D gene. Germline V gene data show CDR1 as MNHNS and CDR2 as SASEGT. V shed 4 bases and J shed 2 bases, with 9 bases lying between them. The CDR3 sequence is 13 residues long. CDR3 protein: CASSAMVAYEQYF. In nucleotides, the CDR3 is TGTGCCAGCAGTGCCATGGTGGCCTACGAGCAGTACTTC.